The 27 T cell receptor beta chains below come from one sample, sequenced in a study of T cell repertoires in cytomegalovirus infection. TCRdb re-analysed the reads in MiXCR, keeping a single row per CDR3 protein. Among 300,000 to 400,000 distinct CDR3 sequences, roughly 18% were seen once, and the ten largest hold roughly 8.7%. Material: PBMCs. These receptors all stem from a human donor in good health (CMV status not recorded). Some clones in this sample may be carry-over from other donors' samples.

This clonotype was observed a few times. This chain uses TRBV25-1 with TRBJ1-3, with D hard to call. The CDR3 is 13 amino acids. V lost 2 bases, J lost 2 bases, and 4 bases lay in between. The germline V gene has CDR1 MGHDK and CDR2 SYGVNS. CDR3 DNA: TGTGCCAGCAGTGAAGCAGCTGGAAACACCATATATTTT. The encoded protein is CASSEAAGNTIYF. The whole variable domain, remainder taken from reference TRBV25-1 and TRBJ1-3, is EADIYQTPRYLVIGTGKKITLECSQTMGHDKMYWYQQDPGMELHLIHYSYGVNSTEKGDLSSESTVSRIRTEHFPLTLESARPSHTSQYLCASSEAAGNTIYFGEGSWLTVV.

The chain has TRBV6-5 and TRBJ1-5; D gene uncertain. The V end was cut by 2 bases, the J end by 3 bases, with 5 bases between. Germline values: CDR1 MNHEY, CDR2 SVGAGI. The CDR3 is 13 residues long. Written as DNA, the CDR3 is TGTGCCAGCAGTTACGGTCACAATCAGCCCCAGCATTTT. Its translation: CASSYGHNQPQHF.

This chain connects TRBV12-3 or TRBV12-4 to TRBJ2-5; D is perhaps TRBD1 (5 bases). CDR3 size: 13 residues. V was trimmed by 7 bases and J by 5 bases, leaving 14 bases between them. The CDR3 loop is CASTAGFGETQYF. The CDR3 region has the DNA TGTGCCAGCACCGCAGGGTTTGGGGAGACCCAGTACTTC.

This clonotype was counted once. The rearrangement joins TRBV12-3 or TRBV12-4 to TRBJ1-4; TRBD1 matches 8 bases. The trim removed 5 bases at V and 8 bases at J, leaving 7 bases unmatched. CDR3 length: 14 amino acids. CDR3 amino acids: CASSLGQGYEKLFF. The CDR3 region has the DNA TGTGCCAGCAGTCTCGGACAGGGTTACGAAAAACTGTTTTTT.

This clonotype came up a few times. A junction end diverges from the germline sequence, so it may reflect a read error. DNA for the CDR3: TGTGCCATCGGAAGGGGCTCCCACAATGAGCAGTTCTTC. Translation gives CAIGRGSHNEQFF. This chain uses TRBV10-3 with TRBJ2-1; D is possibly TRBD1 (5 bases). Germline V gene data show CDR1 as ENHRY and CDR2 as SYGVKD. The CDR3 runs 13 residues.

This clonotype was seen repeatedly, ten times or more. This chain uses TRBV7-2 with TRBJ2-2; the D gene is possibly TRBD2 (6 bases). The germline V gene has CDR1 SGHTA and CDR2 FQGNSA. V was clipped by 2 bases and J by 6 bases, with 10 bases between them. This CDR3 is built from 14 residues. CDR3 in amino acids: CASSLLGGAGELFF. The CDR3 DNA reads TGTGCCAGCAGCTTATTGGGGGGAGCCGGGGAGCTGTTTTTT.

At least ten counts were recorded for this clonotype. This chain connects TRBV7-2 to TRBJ2-5; a weak D match, TRBD2 (6 bases). The CDR3 has 14 residues. Germline-derived CDR1 and CDR2 are SGHTA and FQGNSA. V lost 1 base and J 4 bases, leaving 10 bases between the germline ends. CDR3 coding DNA: TGTGCCAGCAGCTTAGGTACTAGCCGAGAGACCCAGTACTTC. Translation gives CASSLGTSRETQYF.

This clonotype was detected only a few times. The V and J genes are TRBV27 and TRBJ1-5, with D possibly matching TRBD1 (6 bases). The germline V gene encodes CDR1 MNHEY and CDR2 SMNVEV (reference sequence). The CDR3 spans 14 residues. Trimming removed 6 bases from V and 9 bases from J, with 18 bases in between. The CDR3 DNA reads TGTGCCAGCAGGACCACCCCGGGGGCAGGGCCCCAGCATTTT. Translating gives CASRTTPGAGPQHF.

As to this clonotype: Just one base apart from a much larger clone, this may be a read error. This chain connects TRBV7-8 to TRBJ2-1; D remains unclear. V was cut by 1 base and J by 3 bases, with 13 bases left in between. The germline V gene encodes CDR1 SGHVS and CDR2 FQNEAQ. The CDR3 runs 16 residues. In DNA form, the CDR3 reads TGTGCCAGCAGCTTAGGTATTCGGATGGACTACAATGAGCAGTTCTTC. Its translation is CASSLGIRMDYNEQFF.

In this sample, this clonotype turned up a few times. The V and J genes are TRBV29-1 and TRBJ2-5; 8 bases agree with TRBD2. Germline V gives CDR1 SQVTM, CDR2 ANQGSEA. V shed 6 bases and J 4 bases; nucleotides not matched to a gene: 7. The CDR3 spans 13 residues. CDR3 sequence: CSVIPGLGETQYF. DNA of the CDR3: TGCAGCGTCATCCCGGGACTAGGAGAGACCCAGTACTTC.

The chain couples TRBV18 to TRBJ2-7; TRBD1 aligns across 7 bases. The CDR3 runs 15 residues. J was trimmed by 7 bases and V by 9 bases; bases with no gene match: 18. Germline V gene lookup returns CDR1 KGHSH and CDR2 LQKENI. The CDR3 loop is CASQTGTESRWEQYF. CDR3 sequence (DNA): TGTGCCAGTCAGACAGGGACAGAGAGCCGTTGGGAGCAGTACTTC.

Worth noting for this clonotype: It may be a read error: a sequence one base away is much more abundant. The chain links TRBV7-9 to TRBJ2-7; D is unresolved. CDR1 is SEHNR, CDR2 FQNEAQ, per germline (reference sequence). CDR3 size: 14 residues. This CDR3 reads CPSMLWSSSYEQYF. The CDR3 bases are TGTCCCAGCATGTTATGGAGTAGCTCCTACGAGCAGTACTTC. The entire variable domain, with the rest obtained from reference TRBV7-9 and TRBJ2-7, is as follows: DTGVSQNPRHKITKRGQNVTFRCDPISEHNRLYWYRQTLGQGPEFLTYFQNEAQLEKSRLLSDRFSAERPKGSFSTLEIQRTEQGDSAMYLCPSMLWSSSYEQYFGPGTRLTVT.

This clonotype was seen ten or more times. The chain joins TRBV2 to TRBJ1-6; tentative D call: TRBD1 (5 bases). The CDR3 has 15 residues. The V and J ends lost 7 bases and 6 bases respectively, with 16 bases between them. CDR1 and CDR2 (germline): SNHLY, FYNNEI. The CDR3 DNA reads TGTGCCAGCACCTTCTTCCAGGGTAGTAATTCACCCCTCCACTTT. The encoded protein is CASTFFQGSNSPLHF.

This chain uses TRBV7-6 with TRBJ1-4; D not resolved. The germline V gene has CDR1 SGHVS and CDR2 FNYEAQ. Trimming removed 5 bases from V and 5 bases from J, with 21 bases in between. The CDR3 runs to 17 residues. In nucleotides, the CDR3 is TGTGCCAGCAGCGTAGGCGGTCCGGGCGTAATAAATGAAAAACTGTTTTTT. Encoded protein: CASSVGGPGVINEKLFF.

CDR3 residues: CASSLYAYEQYF. CDR3 sequence (DNA): TGTGCCAGCAGCCTCTATGCCTACGAGCAGTACTTC. V usage is TRBV5-6 and J usage is TRBJ2-7; D call uncertain. Trimming cost V 4 bases and J 2 bases, with 7 bases left between them. The CDR3 spans 12 residues. Germline V gene data show CDR1 as SGHDT and CDR2 as YYEEEE.

The chain uses TRBV7-6 and TRBJ2-5, with D possibly TRBD2 on 5 matching bases. Trimming removed 0 bases from V and 5 bases from J, with 10 bases in between. The germline CDR1 and CDR2 sequences are SGHVS and FNYEAQ. This CDR3 comprises 14 residues. CDR3 DNA: TGTGCCAGCAGCTTAGCGTCCAGGAGGGAGACCCAGTACTTC. The encoded protein is CASSLASRRETQYF.

This clonotype was observed at least ten times. V and J are TRBV28 and TRBJ2-7, with 10 bases identical to TRBD1. V was pared by 6 bases and J by 2 bases, with 7 bases of the junction left unmatched. There are 15 residues in the CDR3. Germline loops: CDR1 MDHEN, CDR2 SYDVKM. The CDR3 DNA is TGTGCCAGCAGCCCTCAGGGACAGGGGACCTACGAGCAGTACTTC. It encodes CASSPQGQGTYEQYF.

The chain joins TRBV12-3 or TRBV12-4 to TRBJ2-2; 11 bases match TRBD1. The J segment lost 7 bases and the V segment lost 3 bases, leaving 4 bases of the junction unmatched. The CDR3 runs to 15 residues. The CDR3 reads CASSLGTGGVGELFF. CDR3 DNA: TGTGCCAGCAGTTTGGGGACAGGGGGGGTCGGGGAGCTGTTTTTT.

The genes are TRBV7-6 and TRBJ2-1; weak D call: TRBD2 (5 bases). With 5 bases removed from V and 2 bases from J, the gap between germline ends came to 7 bases. Germline CDR1 SGHVS, CDR2 FNYEAQ. The CDR3 loop spans 13 amino acids. The DNA of the CDR3 is TGTGCCAGCAGCAGGGAGCCCTACAATGAGCAGTTCTTC. This codes for CASSREPYNEQFF.

The V gene is TRBV20-1, the J gene TRBJ2-6; D is undetermined. Germline V lookup: CDR1 DFQATT, CDR2 SNEGSKA (reference sequence). The CDR3 loop spans 16 amino acids. V was shortened by 3 bases and J by 4 bases, with 16 bases between the two germline ends. CDR3 amino acids: CSASWSDFLGANVLTF. CDR3 nucleotide sequence: TGCAGTGCTAGTTGGTCCGACTTTCTCGGGGCCAACGTCCTGACTTTC.

The rearrangement links TRBV6-5 to TRBJ2-5; D is possibly TRBD1 (6 bases). V lost 6 bases to trimming and J lost 2 bases, with 19 bases between them. The CDR3 runs 16 residues. Germline V gene lookup returns CDR1 MNHEY and CDR2 SVGAGI. As DNA, the CDR3 is TGTGCCAGCAGACGACCCGCGGGCAGGGGACAAGAGACCCAGTACTTC. Translated, it gives CASRRPAGRGQETQYF.

This clonotype occurred many times. The V gene is TRBV4-1, the J gene TRBJ1-5, with a possible D match to TRBD1 (5 bases). The ends were cut back, 3 bases at V and 0 bases at J, with 12 bases in the middle. Germline assignment: CDR1 MGHRA and CDR2 YSYEKL. The CDR3 extends over 16 amino acids. The CDR3 region has the DNA TGCGCCAGCAGCCAGGGACCTCAGGGTAGCAATCAGCCCCAGCATTTT. Translation gives CASSQGPQGSNQPQHF.

This clonotype showed up many times. The V and J genes are TRBV7-2 and TRBJ1-2; 8 bases align to TRBD1. Germline V gene sequence: CDR1 SGHTA, CDR2 FQGNSA. The CDR3 extends over 14 amino acids. J gave up 2 bases and V 6 bases, and 5 bases lay outside the gene matches. The CDR3 is CASRITGGNYGYTF. The CDR3 bases are TGTGCCAGCAGAATAACAGGGGGGAACTATGGCTACACCTTC.

This clonotype was counted between two and nine times. CDR3 residues: CASSQDKGRSTYNEQFF. CDR3 nucleotide sequence: TGCGCCAGCAGCCAAGATAAAGGACGCTCAACCTACAATGAGCAGTTCTTC. The rearrangement joins TRBV4-1 to TRBJ2-1; D is unresolved. This CDR3 has 17 amino acids. V was clipped by 0 bases and J by 2 bases, with 14 bases between them. The germline V gene has CDR1 MGHRA and CDR2 YSYEKL.

In its sample, this clonotype was seen a few times. V usage is TRBV29-1 and J usage is TRBJ2-1; 11 bases are shared with TRBD2. The CDR3 runs 14 residues. Looked up from germline, CDR1 is SQVTM and CDR2 is ANQGSEA. J gave up 8 bases and V 4 bases, and 7 bases lay outside the gene matches. CDR3 in DNA: TGCAGCGTTGCACGGACTAGCGGGTTACATGAGCAGTTCTTC. Its protein product is CSVARTSGLHEQFF.

This clonotype has at least ten counts. This chain uses TRBV7-8 with TRBJ2-7, with D possibly being TRBD1 (6 bases). This CDR3 spans 16 amino acids. The germline V and J ends were trimmed by 5 bases and 6 bases, with 23 bases remaining between them. Per germline, CDR1 SGHVS and CDR2 FQNEAQ. Here the CDR3 reads CASSPAGTLHRREQYF. CDR3 DNA sequence: TGTGCCAGCAGCCCGGCCGGGACACTCCATCGCCGCGAGCAGTACTTC.

This clonotype was detected only a few times. The chain couples TRBV20-1 to TRBJ2-1; TRBD2 matches at 8 bases. The CDR3 has 17 amino acids. The germline CDR1 and CDR2 sequences are DFQATT and SNEGSKA (reference sequence). V dropped 1 base and J dropped 3; count of bases not matched to a gene: 11. The CDR3 reads CSARVRGGRKNYNEQFF. The CDR3 DNA sequence: TGCAGTGCTAGAGTTCGAGGCGGGAGGAAAAACTACAATGAGCAGTTCTTC.